These 18 T cell receptor beta chains share one sample of origin, sequenced in a study of neurological immune-mediated disorders. TCRdb itself ran the 5' RACE reads through MiXCR, one entry per CDR3 protein. The table lists over 45,000 distinct CDR3 sequences, roughly 25% of them singletons. Material for sequencing was PBMCs. These receptors were taken from a woman between 70 and 85 years old in good health.

This clonotype showed up many times. The chain couples TRBV4-1 to TRBJ2-1; TRBD2 is a possible D gene (6 bases). Germline CDR1 reads MGHRA; CDR2 reads YSYEKL. There are 17 residues in the CDR3. The V and J ends lost 0 bases and 3 bases respectively, with 15 bases between them. The CDR3 sequence: CASSQEGRTTGYNEQFF. The CDR3 DNA reads TGCGCCAGCAGCCAAGAGGGTAGGACTACGGGCTACAATGAGCAGTTCTTC.

The DNA for the CDR3 is TGTGCCAACCCCGGACTAGCGGGCCACAATGAGCAGTTCTTC. The encoded protein is CANPGLAGHNEQFF. The rearrangement joins TRBV21-1 to TRBJ2-1; the table assigns TRBD2, which was not confirmed against the DNA. TRBV21-1 is annotated as a pseudogene. This CDR3 contains 14 residues.

This clonotype was observed many times. The chain couples TRBV28 to TRBJ1-4, with 7 nucleotides matching TRBD1. The CDR3 consists of 15 residues. Germline values: CDR1 MDHEN, CDR2 SYDVKM. Trimming at V came to 3 bases and at J to 4 bases, leaving 5 bases not matched to a gene. CDR3 DNA: TGTGCCAGCAGTTTTCCGGGACAGCTTAATGAAAAACTGTTTTTT. Amino acids: CASSFPGQLNEKLFF.

This clonotype came up once. CDR3 loop: CSARDRLAGNADTQYF. In DNA, the CDR3 is TGCAGTGCTAGAGATAGACTAGCGGGGAACGCAGATACGCAGTATTTT. This chain connects TRBV20-1 to TRBJ2-3, with 11 bases matching TRBD2. The CDR3 has 16 residues. CDR1 DFQATT and CDR2 SNEGSKA come from the germline V gene (reference sequence). The ends lost 0 bases at V and 4 bases at J; junction bases unmatched: 6.

At least ten counts were recorded for this clonotype. V and J are TRBV5-1 and TRBJ2-1; the match to TRBD2 covers 7 bases. The CDR3 loop spans 15 amino acids. Losses at the gene ends were 0 bases for V and 4 bases for J; bases not matched to a gene: 4. Germline-derived CDR1 and CDR2 are SGHRS and YFSETQ. In nucleotides, the CDR3 is TGCGCCAGCAGCTTGGGGCTAGCGGATTACAATGAGCAGTTCTTC. Its protein is CASSLGLADYNEQFF.

In its sample, this clonotype was seen many times. This chain joins TRBV20-1 and TRBJ2-3, with a weak D call TRBD1 (6 bases). The CDR3 contains 13 residues. Germline CDR1 and CDR2: DFQATT and SNEGSKA (reference sequence). CDR3 protein: CRPADRRSDTQYF. CDR3 bases: TGCAGACCAGCGGACAGAAGGTCCGATACGCAGTATTTT.

This clonotype was detected only a few times. This sequence joins TRBV18 and TRBJ2-7, with a tentative D call TRBD2 (5 bases). The V gene lost 3 bases and the J gene lost 6 bases, with 15 bases spanning the gap. Looked up from germline, CDR1 is KGHSH and CDR2 is LQKENI. There are 14 residues in the CDR3. Written as DNA, the CDR3 is TGTGCCAGCTCACCTTCCTCGATCCGGGGCGAGCAGTACTTC. Protein sequence: CASSPSSIRGEQYF. The full variable domain, its missing parts supplied by reference TRBV18 and TRBJ2-7, is NAGVMQNPRHLVRRRGQEARLRCSPMKGHSHVYWYRQLPEEGLKFMVYLQKENIIDESGMPKERFSAEFPKEGPSILRIQQVVRGDSAAYFCASSPSSIRGEQYFGPGTRLTVT.

This clonotype was counted ten times or more. V gene TRBV4-2 combines with J gene TRBJ2-1; no reliable D call. This CDR3 comprises 15 residues. V lost 4 bases and J lost 0, with 10 bases in between. CDR1 and CDR2 (germline): LGHNA, YNFKEQ. The CDR3 spells CASSPNYSSYNEQFF. DNA of the CDR3: TGTGCCAGCAGCCCGAATTACAGCTCCTACAATGAGCAGTTCTTC.

This clonotype was counted at least ten times. The chain couples TRBV5-1 to TRBJ2-5, with D maybe TRBD2 (6 bases). V lost 5 bases to trimming and J lost 2 bases, with 10 bases between them. The germline V gene encodes CDR1 SGHRS and CDR2 YFSETQ. The CDR3 runs to 13 residues. The CDR3 DNA follows: TGCGCCAGCAGACTCGGACTACAAGAGACCCAGTACTTC. Residues: CASRLGLQETQYF.

This clonotype came up many times. The V call is TRBV27, the J call TRBJ1-2; no clear D. The ends were cut back, 2 bases at V and 4 bases at J, with 14 bases in the middle. The germline V gene has CDR1 MNHEY and CDR2 SMNVEV (reference sequence). CDR3 length equals 15 residues. The CDR3 reads CASSLKAAPAYGYTF. The CDR3 nucleotides are TGTGCCAGCAGTTTAAAAGCCGCACCGGCCTATGGCTACACCTTC.

The rearrangement joins TRBV20-1 to TRBJ2-4; tentative D call: TRBD2 (6 bases). The germline CDR1 and CDR2 sequences are DFQATT and SNEGSKA (reference sequence). Trimming left V 3 bases short and J 6 bases short, with 21 bases between. The CDR3 spans 16 residues. The DNA for the CDR3 is TGCAGTGCTAGTCGAGGAGGGGCGTGGGCGGGAAACATTCAGTACTTC. The encoded protein is CSASRGGAWAGNIQYF.

This clonotype was picked up many times. J is TRBJ2-5 and V is TRBV7-9; tentatively, D is TRBD1 or TRBD2 (5 bases each). Trimming shortened V by 7 bases and J by 2 bases, and 23 bases separated the two germline ends. CDR1 is SEHNR and CDR2 is FQNEAQ in the germline V gene (reference sequence). The CDR3 totals 17 residues. In DNA form, the CDR3 reads TGTGCCAGCACCCCTGTTATTCGGGGCATGAGACAAGAGACCCAGTACTTC. Its protein is CASTPVIRGMRQETQYF.

This clonotype occurred many times. This chain joins TRBV12-3 or TRBV12-4 and TRBJ2-2; tentative D call: TRBD1 (6 bases). The CDR3 spans 17 residues. V was pared by 5 bases and J by 4 bases, with 20 bases between. CDR3 sequence reads: CASSLQGTYYLTGELFF. CDR3 DNA: TGTGCCAGCAGTCTCCAGGGGACATACTACCTCACCGGGGAGCTGTTTTTT.

This clonotype was seen many times. The V call is TRBV20-1, the J call TRBJ1-6; D perhaps matches TRBD1 (5 bases). The CDR3 spans 14 residues. The germline gives CDR1 DFQATT, CDR2 SNEGSKA (reference sequence). Deletions cut 4 bases from V and 3 bases from J, with 10 bases between. The CDR3 is CSATGTGYNSPLHF. For the CDR3, the DNA is TGCAGTGCTACAGGGACGGGCTATAATTCACCCCTCCACTTT.

This clonotype was picked up many times. A much larger clonotype is one base distant, so this may be a read error. J is TRBJ2-7 and V is TRBV20-1, with TRBD2 identical over 8 bases. Looked up from germline, CDR1 is DFQATT and CDR2 is SNEGSKA (reference sequence). Trimming removed 7 bases from V and 6 bases from J; junction bases left unmatched: 20. This CDR3 has 16 residues. In DNA form, the CDR3 reads TGCAGTGTTAGGGACCCTAGCGGGTCGGTCGGGGCCGAGCAGTACTTC. The encoded protein is CSVRDPSGSVGAEQYF.

The chain combines TRBV9 with TRBJ2-3; 8 bases agree with TRBD2. The CDR3 totals 17 residues. Germline V lookup: CDR1 SGDLS, CDR2 YYNGEE. V shed 4 bases, J shed 0 bases, and the junction held 10 bases outside the gene matches. CDR3 amino acids: CASSPGLAGTSTDTQYF. The CDR3 nucleotides read TGTGCCAGCAGCCCCGGACTAGCCGGGACTAGCACAGATACGCAGTATTTT. The full variable domain, its missing parts supplied by reference TRBV9 and TRBJ2-3, is DSGVTQTPKHLITATGQRVTLRCSPRSGDLSVYWYQQSLDQGLQFLIQYYNGEERAKGNILERFSAQQFPDLHSELNLSSLELGDSALYFCASSPGLAGTSTDTQYFGPGTRLTVL.

In this sample, this clonotype turned up many times. The rearrangement joins TRBV5-1 to TRBJ2-3; D is perhaps TRBD2 (5 bases). The CDR3 loop spans 15 amino acids. Between the trimmed V and J ends, which lost 4 bases and 6 bases, there was a span of 18 bases. CDR1 SGHRS and CDR2 YFSETQ come from the germline V gene. The CDR3 loop is CASSPADLIGDTQYF. The CDR3 nucleotides are TGCGCCAGCAGCCCGGCGGACTTAATAGGGGATACGCAGTATTTT.

This clonotype was observed many times. The rearrangement links TRBV5-4 to TRBJ2-3, with D uncertain. Trimming removed 0 bases at V and 4 bases at J, with 9 bases between. This CDR3 has 14 residues. Per the germline V gene, CDR1 is SGHNT and CDR2 is YYREEE (reference sequence). CDR3 in amino acids: CASSLAPTADTQYF. CDR3 bases: TGTGCCAGCAGCTTGGCACCAACGGCAGATACGCAGTATTTT.